Each of the 8 T cell receptor beta chains below was sequenced from the same sample in a study of blood T cell repertoires in COVID-19. Produced via immunoSEQ multiplex PCR; TCRdb's table is partial and in-frame only. The table has more than 95,000 clones, 85% seen once. The specimen was peripheral blood. Source of these receptors: a man aged 45-65 years with acute or convalescent COVID-19.

This rearrangement joins TRBV19 to TRBJ1-6; 8 bases match TRBD1. This CDR3 comprises 14 residues. Germline-derived CDR1 and CDR2 are LNHDA and SQIVND (reference sequence). The trim removed 3 bases at V and 9 bases at J, leaving 4 bases unmatched. The CDR3 region is CASSMTGDSSPLHF. The CDR3 DNA sequence: TGTGCCAGTAGTATGACAGGGGACAGTTCACCCCTCCACTTT. The full variable domain, with the rest looked up from reference TRBV19 and TRBJ1-6, is DGGITQSPKYLFRKEGQNVTLSCEQNLNHDAMYWYRQDPGQGLRLIYYSQIVNDFQKGDIAEGYSVSREKKESFPLTVTSAQKNPTAFYLCASSMTGDSSPLHFGNGTRLTVT.

This clone was observed once. V gene TRBV27 combines with J gene TRBJ2-3; 8 bases match TRBD1. V gave up 6 bases and J gave up 6 bases; unmatched junction bases: 8. This CDR3 has 14 amino acids. Germline CDR1 and CDR2: MNHEY and SMNVEV (reference sequence). The CDR3: CASSRTRQGDTQYF. The CDR3 nucleotides are TGTGCCAGCAGCCGTACAAGACAGGGGGATACGCAGTATTTT.

V is TRBV15 and J is TRBJ1-5, with D possibly TRBD1 on 5 matching bases. Germline V lookup: CDR1 LNHNV, CDR2 YYDKDF (reference sequence). Trimming shortened V by 1 base and J by 3 bases, and 10 bases separated the two germline ends. The length of the CDR3 is 15 residues. Here the CDR3 DNA reads TGTGCCACCAGCAGAGGGGGCAGTATCAATCAGCCCCAGCATTTT. Residues: CATSRGGSINQPQHF.

J is TRBJ1-6 and V is TRBV19, with TRBD1 as a possible D gene (5 bases). The CDR3 is 15 residues long. V was cut by 1 base and J by 8 bases, with 12 bases left in between. Per the germline V gene, CDR1 is LNHDA and CDR2 is SQIVND (reference sequence). The DNA of the CDR3 is TGTGCCAGTAGTATAGGTCAGGGATCGGATTCACCCCTCCACTTT. Translated: CASSIGQGSDSPLHF.

This clone appeared a single time. The V call is TRBV9, the J call TRBJ2-7; 7 bases fit TRBD1. Trimming took 4 bases from V and 1 from J; bases not matched to a gene: 5. This CDR3 is built from 14 residues. Germline V gives CDR1 SGDLS, CDR2 YYNGEE. This CDR3 reads CASSPGDSSYEQYF. CDR3 nucleotide sequence: TGTGCCAGCAGCCCCGGGGACAGTTCCTACGAGCAGTACTTC.

The chain couples TRBV7-9 to TRBJ2-7, with D perhaps matching TRBD2 (6 bases). CDR1 and CDR2 from the germline V gene are SEHNR and FQNEAQ (reference sequence). V gave up 6 bases and J gave up 5 bases, with 14 bases separating them. The CDR3 consists of 13 residues. The CDR3 DNA reads TGTGCCAGCAGGGGAGGATCCGAACACGAGCAGTACTTC. Protein: CASRGGSEHEQYF.

The chain carries TRBV3-1 (or the pseudogene TRBV3-2) and TRBJ2-7; 8 bases align to TRBD2. This CDR3 comprises 15 residues. V lost 4 bases and J lost 3; bases outside the gene matches: 8. Germline values: CDR1 LGHDT, CDR2 YNNKEL (reference sequence). The CDR3 DNA follows: TGTGCCAGCAGCCCGCGGGGGGCGTCCCACTACGAGCAGTACTTC. Protein: CASSPRGASHYEQYF.

The chain couples TRBV19 to TRBJ2-7; 7 bases match TRBD1. The germline CDR1 and CDR2 sequences are LNHDA and SQIVND (reference sequence). This CDR3 is built from 12 residues. Trimming at V came to 4 bases and at J to 3 bases, leaving 0 bases not matched to a gene. CDR3 region: CASSTGGYEQYF. The CDR3, as DNA: TGTGCCAGTAGTACAGGGGGCTACGAGCAGTACTTC.